This T cell receptor (beta chain) was captured in a study of blood T cell repertoires in COVID-19. Generated by immunoSEQ multiplex PCR, the TCRdb table keeps only in-frame clones and is missing some. This sample yields over 150,000 clones, of which about four fifths are seen a single time; around 7.3% belongs to the top ten. The CDR3 length is 14 residues. Germline V CDR1 and CDR2: LNHNV, YYDKDF (reference sequence). V lost 1 base to trimming and J lost 6 bases; unmatched junction nucleotides: 2. This clone was seen a single time. This CDR3 is also generated by other DNA sequences in the sample. Sequencing was done on a sample of peripheral blood. The sequence was obtained from a woman in her seventies with COVID-19, enrolled during active disease. This sequence joins TRBV15 and TRBJ2-7, with 11 bases fitting TRBD2. CDR3 in amino acids: CATSRGLAGIEQYF. The CDR3 DNA is TGTGCCACCAGCAGAGGACTAGCGGGGATCGAGCAGTACTTC.